This passage covers 16 T cell receptor beta chains from one sample sequenced in a study of blood T cell repertoires in COVID-19. Here immunoSEQ multiplex PCR was the method, and the copy in TCRdb shows in-frame clones only, minus some. Found here are around 150,000 clones, roughly four fifths of them singletons; the top ten hold less than 4%. Material: peripheral blood. Receptors were obtained from a woman aged 55-75 years with acute or convalescent COVID-19.

CDR3: CASSQEDSFAYEQYF. CDR3 bases: TGCGCCAGCAGCCAAGAAGACAGTTTTGCCTACGAGCAGTACTTC. The chain is built from TRBV4-1 and TRBJ2-7; perhaps TRBD1 as D (5 bases). The V end lost 0 bases, the J end lost 2 bases, and 11 bases lay between the germline ends. The CDR3 has 15 residues. Germline V gene sequence: CDR1 MGHRA, CDR2 YSYEKL.

This clone was recorded a few times. J is TRBJ1-1 and V is TRBV10-3, with D perhaps TRBD1 (6 bases). The CDR3 loop spans 15 amino acids. The ends were cut back, 10 bases at V and 2 bases at J, with 20 bases in the middle. The germline gives CDR1 ENHRY, CDR2 SYGVKD. CDR3 loop: CATLRAGADNTEAFF. CDR3 nucleotide sequence: TGTGCCACCCTACGGGCAGGGGCGGATAACACTGAAGCTTTCTTT.

The V and J genes are TRBV10-2 and TRBJ1-5, with D unclear. CDR3 length equals 13 residues. Germline CDR1 WSHSY, CDR2 SAAADI. Trimming took off 7 bases at V and 2 bases at J, with 9 bases between the two ends. DNA of the CDR3: TGCGCCAGCAAGGGCGGGGGCAATCAGCCCCAGCATTTT. Translated, it gives CASKGGGNQPQHF.

The V gene is TRBV3-1 (or the pseudogene TRBV3-2), the J gene TRBJ1-4, with 8 bases matching TRBD1. The CDR3 runs 16 residues. The ends lost 0 bases at V and 5 bases at J; junction bases unmatched: 5. Germline lookup yields CDR1 LGHDT and CDR2 YNNKEL (reference sequence). The CDR3 spells CASSQDRWTGNEKLFF. In DNA, the CDR3 is TGTGCCAGCAGCCAAGATCGTTGGACAGGGAATGAAAAACTGTTTTTT.

V gene TRBV5-1 combines with J gene TRBJ2-1; D perhaps matches TRBD2 (6 bases). This CDR3 comprises 15 residues. Per germline, CDR1 SGHRS and CDR2 YFSETQ. V shed 5 bases and J shed 0 bases, with 12 bases lying between them. Here the CDR3 reads CASRGSGSSYNEQFF. The DNA of the CDR3 is TGCGCCAGCAGAGGTAGCGGTAGCTCCTACAATGAGCAGTTCTTC.

The chain is built from TRBV19 and TRBJ1-2, with D possibly being TRBD1 (6 bases). Germline loops: CDR1 LNHDA, CDR2 SQIVND (reference sequence). The CDR3 loop spans 12 amino acids. CDR3 bases: TGTGCGAGCGCCAGGGGCCTCTATGGCTACACCTTC. Its translation: CASARGLYGYTF.

The rearrangement joins TRBV7-3 to TRBJ2-2, with D tentatively TRBD2 (7 bases). V was clipped by 1 base and J by 4 bases, with 19 bases between them. This CDR3 comprises 18 residues. Per germline, CDR1 SGHTA and CDR2 FQGTGA. The CDR3 is CASSLSAGVGRGTGELFF. In nucleotides, the CDR3 is TGTGCCAGCAGCTTAAGTGCGGGGGTCGGCAGGGGCACCGGGGAGCTGTTTTTT.

This rearrangement joins TRBV27 to TRBJ2-7, with D perhaps matching TRBD1 (7 bases). V lost 10 bases to trimming and J lost 3 bases, with 22 bases between them. From germline, CDR1 is MNHEY and CDR2 SMNVEV (reference sequence). The CDR3 has 15 residues. In nucleotides, the CDR3 is TGTGCCACCGCCCAATTGACAGGGAGGTTCTACGAGCAGTACTTC. It specifies CATAQLTGRFYEQYF.

The rearrangement uses TRBV10-3 and TRBJ1-1, with 8 bases lining up with TRBD1. V lost 2 bases and J lost 0; bases outside the gene matches: 17. This CDR3 has 20 residues. Germline V gene sequence: CDR1 ENHRY, CDR2 SYGVKD. CDR3 amino acids: CAISETPGQGVGYMNTEAFF. As DNA, the CDR3 is TGTGCCATCAGTGAGACACCCGGACAGGGAGTGGGATACATGAACACTGAAGCTTTCTTT.

A single count supports this clone. The V and J genes are TRBV30 and TRBJ1-2; no firm D call. The CDR3 contains 13 residues. V dropped 4 bases and J dropped 4 bases, with 13 bases sitting between them. Germline V gene data show CDR1 as GTSNPN and CDR2 as SVGIG (reference sequence). CDR3 residues: CAWNKDTSYGYTF. The CDR3 nucleotides are TGTGCCTGGAACAAAGACACCTCCTATGGCTACACCTTC. The full variable domain, in which reference TRBV30 and TRBJ1-2 provide the parts outside the CDR3, is SQTIHQWPATLVQPVGSPLSLECTVEGTSNPNLYWYRQAAGRGLQLLFYSVGIGQISSEVPQNLSASRPQDRQFILSSKKLLLSDSGFYLCAWNKDTSYGYTFGSGTRLTVV.

Only a few counts were recorded for this clone. The CDR3 sequence: CASSRDRGWDTEAFF. For the CDR3, the DNA is TGTGCCAGCAGCCGGGACAGGGGATGGGACACTGAAGCTTTCTTT. This chain uses TRBV9 with TRBJ1-1; 10 bases are shared with TRBD1. V gave up 4 bases and J gave up 3 bases; unmatched junction bases: 6. Per germline, CDR1 SGDLS and CDR2 YYNGEE. This CDR3 comprises 15 residues.

The rearrangement links TRBV28 to TRBJ1-2; D remains unclear. Germline CDR1 MDHEN, CDR2 SYDVKM. Trimming took off 3 bases at V and 9 bases at J, with 11 bases between the two ends. This CDR3 spans 12 amino acids. In DNA form, the CDR3 reads TGTGCCAGCAGTTTGATCCTCCAGAGCTACACCTTC. Its protein product is CASSLILQSYTF.

The genes are TRBV18 and TRBJ1-2; perhaps TRBD1 as D (5 bases). The CDR3 contains 15 residues. Per the germline V gene, CDR1 is KGHSH and CDR2 is LQKENI. Trimming cost V 2 bases and J 3 bases, with 13 bases left between them. DNA for the CDR3: TGTGCCAGCTCACCAATTGACAGAGAATACTATGGCTACACCTTC. Protein: CASSPIDREYYGYTF.

The chain uses TRBV5-1 and TRBJ2-2; D is unclear. Trimming pared 0 bases from V and 4 bases from J, leaving 13 bases between. The length of the CDR3 is 16 residues. Germline V gene data show CDR1 as SGHRS and CDR2 as YFSETQ. CDR3 sequence (DNA): TGCGCCAGCAGCTTGGGGATAGAGGTATCCACCGGGGAGCTGTTTTTT. Residues: CASSLGIEVSTGELFF. Drawing the rest from reference TRBV5-1 and TRBJ2-2, the complete variable domain is KAGVTQTPRYLIKTRGQQVTLSCSPISGHRSVSWYQQTPGQGLQFLFEYFSETQRNKGNFPGRFSGRQFSNSRSEMNVSTLELGDSALYLCASSLGIEVSTGELFFGEGSRLTVL.

The V and J genes are TRBV5-8 and TRBJ2-5; TRBD2 might be the D (6 bases). Trimming left V 3 bases short and J 6 bases short, with 21 bases between. The CDR3 covers 16 residues. Per germline, CDR1 SGHTS and CDR2 YDEGEE. DNA of the CDR3: TGTGCCAGCAGCTCAGCCGGGACTCATTCTTTGAAGACCCAGTACTTC. As protein: CASSSAGTHSLKTQYF.

The V gene is TRBV28, the J gene TRBJ1-1; TRBD1 aligns across 7 bases. This CDR3 contains 15 residues. From germline, CDR1 is MDHEN and CDR2 SYDVKM. The V segment lost 3 bases and the J segment 5 bases; nucleotides outside the gene matches: 9. CDR3 nucleotides: TGTGCCAGCAGTTTGGCCACAGGGGCGGCGACTGAAGCTTTCTTT. Protein sequence: CASSLATGAATEAFF.